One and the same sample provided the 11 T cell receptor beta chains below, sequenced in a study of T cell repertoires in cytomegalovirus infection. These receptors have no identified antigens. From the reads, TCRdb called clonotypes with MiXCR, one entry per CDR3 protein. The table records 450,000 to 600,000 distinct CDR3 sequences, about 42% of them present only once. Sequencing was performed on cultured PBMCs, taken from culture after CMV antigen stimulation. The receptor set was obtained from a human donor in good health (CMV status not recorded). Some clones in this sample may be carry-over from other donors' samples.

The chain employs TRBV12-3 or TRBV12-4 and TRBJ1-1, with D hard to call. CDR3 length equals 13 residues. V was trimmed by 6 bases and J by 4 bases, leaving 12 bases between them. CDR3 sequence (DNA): TGTGCCAGCAGGCTTCAAGGGCTCACTGAAGCTTTCTTT. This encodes CASRLQGLTEAFF.

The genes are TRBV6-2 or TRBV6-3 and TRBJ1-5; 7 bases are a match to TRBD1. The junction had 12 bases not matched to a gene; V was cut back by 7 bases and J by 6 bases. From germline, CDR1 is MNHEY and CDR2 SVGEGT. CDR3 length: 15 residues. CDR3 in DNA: TGTGCCAGCACGAGGGGGCCCTACACCCTTCAGCCCCAGCATTTT. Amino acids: CASTRGPYTLQPQHF.

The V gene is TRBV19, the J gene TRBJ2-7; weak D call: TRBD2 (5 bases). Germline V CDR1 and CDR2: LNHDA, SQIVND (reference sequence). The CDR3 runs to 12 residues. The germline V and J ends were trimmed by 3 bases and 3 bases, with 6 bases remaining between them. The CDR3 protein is CASSMDFYEQYF. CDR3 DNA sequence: TGTGCCAGTAGTATGGACTTCTACGAGCAGTACTTC.

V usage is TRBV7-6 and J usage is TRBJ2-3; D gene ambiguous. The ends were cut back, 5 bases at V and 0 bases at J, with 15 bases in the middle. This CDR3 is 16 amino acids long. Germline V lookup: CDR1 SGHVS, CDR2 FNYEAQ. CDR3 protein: CASSPPPISSTDTQYF. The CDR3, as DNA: TGTGCCAGCAGCCCTCCCCCCATCTCTAGCACAGATACGCAGTATTTT.

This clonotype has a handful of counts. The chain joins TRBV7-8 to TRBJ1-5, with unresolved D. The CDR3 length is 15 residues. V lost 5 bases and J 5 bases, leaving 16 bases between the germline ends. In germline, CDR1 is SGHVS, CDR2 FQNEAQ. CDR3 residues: CASSQKRVGYQPQHF. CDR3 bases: TGTGCCAGCAGCCAAAAGAGAGTGGGTTATCAGCCCCAGCATTTT.

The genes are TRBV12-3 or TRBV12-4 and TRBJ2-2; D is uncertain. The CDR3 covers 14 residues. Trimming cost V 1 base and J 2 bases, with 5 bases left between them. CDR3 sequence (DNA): TGTGCCAGCAGTTTAGGTGAAAACACCGGGGAGCTGTTTTTT. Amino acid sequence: CASSLGENTGELFF.

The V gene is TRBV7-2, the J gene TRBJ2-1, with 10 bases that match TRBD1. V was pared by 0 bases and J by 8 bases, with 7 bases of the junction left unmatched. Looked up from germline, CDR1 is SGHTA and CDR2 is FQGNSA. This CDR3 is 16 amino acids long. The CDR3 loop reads CASSLAPGQGPHEQFF. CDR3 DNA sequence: TGTGCCAGCAGCTTAGCCCCGGGACAGGGGCCCCATGAGCAGTTCTTC.

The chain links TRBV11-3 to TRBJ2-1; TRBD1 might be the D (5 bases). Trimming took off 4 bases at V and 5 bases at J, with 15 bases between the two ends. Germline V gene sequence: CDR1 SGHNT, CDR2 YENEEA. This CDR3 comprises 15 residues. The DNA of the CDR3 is TGTGCCAGCAGCTCCTCTTCTAAGGGGAACAATGAGCAGTTCTTC. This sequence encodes CASSSSSKGNNEQFF.

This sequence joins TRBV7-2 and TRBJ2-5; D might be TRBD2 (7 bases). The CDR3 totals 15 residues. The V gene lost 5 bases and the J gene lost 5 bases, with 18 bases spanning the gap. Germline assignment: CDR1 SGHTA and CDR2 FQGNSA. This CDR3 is CASSLVRGAGETQYF. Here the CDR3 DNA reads TGTGCCAGCAGCCTCGTACGGGGGGCCGGTGAGACCCAGTACTTC.

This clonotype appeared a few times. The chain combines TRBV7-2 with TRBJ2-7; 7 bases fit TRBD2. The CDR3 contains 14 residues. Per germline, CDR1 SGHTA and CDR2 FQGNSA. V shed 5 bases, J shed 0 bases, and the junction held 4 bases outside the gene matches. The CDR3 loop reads CASSLQRDSYEQYF. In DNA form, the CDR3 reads TGTGCCAGCAGCCTTCAGCGGGACTCCTACGAGCAGTACTTC.

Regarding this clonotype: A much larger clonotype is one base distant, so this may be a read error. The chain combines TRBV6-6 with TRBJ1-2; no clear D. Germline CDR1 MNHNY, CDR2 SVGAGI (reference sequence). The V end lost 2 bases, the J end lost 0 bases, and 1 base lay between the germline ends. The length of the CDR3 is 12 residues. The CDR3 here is CASSYPNYGYTF. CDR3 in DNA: TGTGCCAGCAGTTACCCTAACTATGGCTACACCTTC.